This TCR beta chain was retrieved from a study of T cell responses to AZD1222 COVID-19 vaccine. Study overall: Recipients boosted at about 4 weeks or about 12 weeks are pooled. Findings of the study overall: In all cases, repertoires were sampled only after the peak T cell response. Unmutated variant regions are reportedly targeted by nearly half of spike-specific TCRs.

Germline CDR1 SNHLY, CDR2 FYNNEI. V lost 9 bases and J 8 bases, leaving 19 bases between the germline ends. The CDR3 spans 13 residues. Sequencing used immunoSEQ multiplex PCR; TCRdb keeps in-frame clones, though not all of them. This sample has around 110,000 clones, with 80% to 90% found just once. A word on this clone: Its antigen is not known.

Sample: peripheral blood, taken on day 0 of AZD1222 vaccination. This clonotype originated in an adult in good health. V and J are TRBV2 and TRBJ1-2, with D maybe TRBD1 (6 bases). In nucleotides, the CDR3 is TGTGCCAGTTTCAAAACAGGGATTCGAGGCTACACCTTC. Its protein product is CASFKTGIRGYTF.